The rows below give T cell receptor beta chains drawn from one sample of a study of T cell changes during pregnancy in multiple sclerosis. Produced via immunoSEQ multiplex PCR; TCRdb's table is partial and in-frame only. The sample has about 69,000 clones, roughly 92% seen once. This specimen was peripheral blood, taken in the third trimester of pregnancy. These receptor sequences come from a female donor in good health, enrolled as a control in a pregnancy study. CDR3s include the opening cysteine and the closing phenylalanine or tryptophan. A D gene is named only where the DNA matches it firmly. Only part of the rows carry a size: once, few, many, or a class if the clone is expanded.

>TRBV7-9|TRBJ2-5|-|-
CASSLEGVPSKETQYF
TGTGCCAGCAGCTTAGAAGGAGTCCCTTCTAAGGAGACCCAGTACTTC
>TRBV4-3|TRBJ2-1|TRBD2|once
CASSQAGGYNEQFF
TGCGCCAGCAGCCAAGCGGGAGGCTACAATGAGCAGTTCTTC
>TRBV5-1|TRBJ2-1|TRBD2|-
CASSWASGSPEQFF
TGCGCCAGCAGCTGGGCTAGCGGGAGCCCTGAGCAGTTCTTC
>TRBV19|TRBJ2-1|-|-
CASSQDTYNEQFF
TGTGCCAGTAGCCAGGACACCTACAATGAGCAGTTCTTC
>TRBV27|TRBJ2-2|-|-
CASSLSNTRLNTGELFF
TGTGCCAGCAGTTTATCAAATACGCGATTAAACACCGGGGAGCTGTTTTTT
>TRBV5-4|TRBJ2-1|-|-
CASSLTGNEQFF
TGTGCCAGCAGCTTGACCGGGAATGAGCAGTTCTTC
>TRBV27|TRBJ2-7|TRBD2|-
CASSPLLAGVYEQYF
TGTGCCAGCAGTCCTTTACTAGCGGGGGTGTACGAGCAGTACTTC
>TRBV28|TRBJ2-2|-|-
CASSSLEAGSTGELFF
TGTGCCAGCAGTAGCCTGGAGGCAGGATCCACCGGGGAGCTGTTTTTT
>TRBV30|TRBJ2-7|-|-
CAWGWQGGYEQYF
TGTGCCTGGGGCTGGCAGGGCGGCTACGAGCAGTACTTC
>TRBV28|TRBJ2-7|TRBD1|-
CATAEGQGSREQYF
TGTGCCACCGCGGAGGGACAGGGGTCTCGGGAGCAGTACTTC
>TRBV9|TRBJ2-2|TRBD1|-
CASSDRTGGTGELFF
TGTGCCAGCAGCGACCGGACAGGGGGCACCGGGGAGCTGTTTTTT
>TRBV7-9|TRBJ2-2|TRBD2|-
CASSPGTSGTGELFF
TGTGCCAGCAGCCCTGGGACTAGCGGCACCGGGGAGCTGTTTTTT
>TRBV30|TRBJ2-7|TRBD1|-
CAWTAGTATYEQYF
TGTGCCTGGACCGCCGGGACAGCTACCTACGAGCAGTACTTC
>TRBV5-4|TRBJ2-7|TRBD1|-
CASSPRTGGTYEQYF
TGTGCCAGCAGCCCCCGGACAGGGGGTACCTACGAGCAGTACTTC
>TRBV11-3|TRBJ2-2|-|-
CASSLFAGFPGELFF
TGTGCCAGCAGCTTATTCGCGGGCTTCCCCGGGGAGCTGTTTTTT
>TRBV9|TRBJ1-5|-|-
CASSVAEHQPQHF
TGTGCCAGCAGCGTAGCTGAGCATCAGCCCCAGCATTTT
>TRBV30|TRBJ2-3|TRBD2|-
CAWILAGGTDTQYF
TGTGCCTGGATACTAGCGGGGGGCACAGATACGCAGTATTTT
>TRBV7-9|TRBJ2-1|-|-
CASTSGLTRRNEQFF
TGTGCCAGCACCTCGGGGTTAACAAGACGCAATGAGCAGTTCTTC
>TRBV5-1|TRBJ2-3|TRBD2|-
CASSRKAGVSTDTQYF
TGCGCCAGCAGCAGAAAAGCGGGGGTGAGCACAGATACGCAGTATTTT
>TRBV29-1|TRBJ2-3|TRBD2|-
CSAPGLADPTDTQYF
TGCAGCGCACCGGGACTAGCGGACCCCACAGATACGCAGTATTTT
>TRBV5-1|TRBJ2-5|TRBD1|-
CASSSRQGPETQYF
TGCGCCAGCAGCAGCCGACAGGGTCCAGAGACCCAGTACTTC
>TRBV14|TRBJ1-4|-|-
CASSKGGTNEKLFF
TGTGCCAGCAGCAAGGGAGGAACTAATGAAAAACTGTTTTTT
>TRBV6-5|TRBJ2-3|-|-
CASRDQGQDTQYF
TGTGCCAGCAGGGATCAGGGGCAAGATACGCAGTATTTT
>TRBV28|TRBJ2-4|-|-
CASSPSLNIQYF
TGTGCCAGCAGTCCATCACTTAACATTCAGTACTTC
>TRBV4-1|TRBJ1-5|TRBD1|-
CASSQVLQGQLVNQPQHF
TGCGCCAGCAGCCAAGTACTCCAGGGACAGTTGGTAAATCAGCCCCAGCATTTT
>TRBV2|TRBJ2-2|-|-
CASSSGLEGTGELFF
TGTGCCAGCAGTTCAGGGTTAGAAGGCACCGGGGAGCTGTTTTTT
>TRBV19|TRBJ1-5|-|once
CASSIPRGNQPQHF
TGTGCCAGTAGTATTCCCAGGGGAAATCAGCCCCAGCATTTT
>TRBV15|TRBJ1-6|TRBD1|few
CATSRWTGGSPLHF
TGTGCCACCAGCAGATGGACAGGGGGTTCACCCCTCCACTTT
>TRBV5-1|TRBJ2-1|TRBD2|-
CASSRAPGRDNEQFF
TGCGCCAGCAGTCGGGCCCCGGGGAGGGATAATGAGCAGTTCTTC
>TRBV28|TRBJ2-7|TRBD1|-
CASTAGTGLYEQYF
TGTGCCAGCACCGCCGGGACAGGGTTATACGAGCAGTACTTC
>TRBV19|TRBJ1-1|TRBD1|few
CASRLGRDRNTEAFF
TGTGCCAGTAGGCTAGGACGGGACAGAAACACTGAAGCTTTCTTT
>TRBV28|TRBJ2-2|-|-
CASSTRGGGELFF
TGTGCCAGCAGTACCAGGGGTGGCGGGGAGCTGTTTTTT